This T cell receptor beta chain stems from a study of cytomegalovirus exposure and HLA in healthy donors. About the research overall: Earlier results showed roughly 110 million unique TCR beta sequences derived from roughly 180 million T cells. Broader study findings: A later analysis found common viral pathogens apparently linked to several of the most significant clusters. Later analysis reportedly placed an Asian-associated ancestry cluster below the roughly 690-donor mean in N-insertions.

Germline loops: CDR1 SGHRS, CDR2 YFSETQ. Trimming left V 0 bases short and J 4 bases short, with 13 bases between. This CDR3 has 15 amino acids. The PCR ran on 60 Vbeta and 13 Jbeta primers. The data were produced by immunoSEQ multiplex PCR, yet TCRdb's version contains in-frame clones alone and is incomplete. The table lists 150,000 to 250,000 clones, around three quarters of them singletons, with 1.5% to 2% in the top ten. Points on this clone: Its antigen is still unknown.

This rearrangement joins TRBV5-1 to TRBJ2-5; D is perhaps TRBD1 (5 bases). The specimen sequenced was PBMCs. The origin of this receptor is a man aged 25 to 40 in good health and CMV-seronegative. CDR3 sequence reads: CASSLAAQGTETQYF. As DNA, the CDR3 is TGCGCCAGCAGCTTGGCCGCCCAGGGCACAGAGACCCAGTACTTC.